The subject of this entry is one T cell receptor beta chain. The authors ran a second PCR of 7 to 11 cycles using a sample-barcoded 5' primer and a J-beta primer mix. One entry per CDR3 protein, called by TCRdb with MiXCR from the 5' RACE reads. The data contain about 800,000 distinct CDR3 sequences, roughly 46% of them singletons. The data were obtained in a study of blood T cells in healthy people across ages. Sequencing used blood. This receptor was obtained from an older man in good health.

The CDR3 here is CASSYGTGMSGANVLTF. The CDR3 DNA follows: TGTGCCAGCAGCTACGGGACAGGGATGTCTGGGGCCAACGTCCTGACTTTC. The V call is TRBV7-9, the J call TRBJ2-6, with 9 bases fitting TRBD1. The J segment lost 1 base and the V segment lost 4 bases, leaving 5 bases of the junction unmatched. Germline-derived CDR1 and CDR2 are SEHNR and FQNEAQ (reference sequence). The CDR3 contains 17 residues.